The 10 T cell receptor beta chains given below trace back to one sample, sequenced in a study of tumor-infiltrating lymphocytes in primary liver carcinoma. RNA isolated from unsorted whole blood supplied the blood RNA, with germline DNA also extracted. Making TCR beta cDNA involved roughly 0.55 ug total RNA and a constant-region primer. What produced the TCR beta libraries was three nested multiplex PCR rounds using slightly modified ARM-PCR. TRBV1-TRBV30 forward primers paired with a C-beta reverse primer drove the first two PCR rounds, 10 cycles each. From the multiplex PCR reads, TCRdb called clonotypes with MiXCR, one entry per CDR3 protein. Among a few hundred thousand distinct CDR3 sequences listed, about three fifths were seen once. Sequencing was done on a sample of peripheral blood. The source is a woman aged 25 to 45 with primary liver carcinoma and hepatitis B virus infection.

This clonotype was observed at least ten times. CDR3 loop: CASSSRTSGTDTQYF. The CDR3 coding sequence is TGTGCCAGCAGTTCACGGACTAGCGGTACAGATACGCAGTATTTT. The chain couples TRBV12-3 or TRBV12-4 to TRBJ2-3, with 10 bases that match TRBD2. V lost 4 bases and J lost 3; bases outside the gene matches: 4. This CDR3 has 15 residues.

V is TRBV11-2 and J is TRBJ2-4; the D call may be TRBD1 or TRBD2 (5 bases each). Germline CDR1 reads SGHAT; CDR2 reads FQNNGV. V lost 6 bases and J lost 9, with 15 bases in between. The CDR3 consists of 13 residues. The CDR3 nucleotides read TGTGCCAGCAGGCCACCCCTAGGGACCATTCAGTACTTC. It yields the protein CASRPPLGTIQYF.

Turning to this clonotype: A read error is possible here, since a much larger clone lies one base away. The CDR3 nucleotides are TGCGCCAGCAGCCAAGGGCTAGCGAAGGGTGAGCAGTCCTTC. It encodes CASSQGLAKGEQSF. V gene TRBV4-1 combines with J gene TRBJ2-1, with D perhaps matching TRBD2 (6 bases). The CDR3 runs to 14 residues. Germline V gene lookup returns CDR1 MGHRA and CDR2 YSYEKL.

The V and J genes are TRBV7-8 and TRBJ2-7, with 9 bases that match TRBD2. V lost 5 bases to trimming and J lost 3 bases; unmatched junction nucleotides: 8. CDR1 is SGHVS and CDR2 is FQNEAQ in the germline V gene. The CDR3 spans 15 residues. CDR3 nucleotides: TGTGCCAGCAGCCCGCAGCGGGGGGCCTACTACGAGCAGTACTTC. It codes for CASSPQRGAYYEQYF. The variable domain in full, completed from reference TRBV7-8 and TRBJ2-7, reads GAGVSQSPRYKVAKRGQDVALRCDPISGHVSLFWYQQALGQGPEFLTYFQNEAQLDKSGLPSDRFFAERPEGSVSTLKIQRTQQEDSAVYLCASSPQRGAYYEQYFGPGTRLTVT.

CDR3 loop: CASSQEWGTITFF. The CDR3 bases are TGTGCCAGCAGCCAAGAGTGGGGGACAATTACGTTCTTC. The chain recombines TRBV14 with TRBJ2-1, with D possibly being TRBD1 (6 bases). V was pared by 0 bases and J by 15 bases, with 15 bases between. This CDR3 is 13 amino acids long. Germline V CDR1 and CDR2: SGHDN, FVKESK.

The CDR3 region has the DNA TGTGCCAGCAGCTTAGACCCCGGGACAGCAAAGGGTAATCAGTACTTC. Its protein is CASSLDPGTAKGNQYF. The chain links TRBV7-9 to TRBJ2-4; 7 nucleotides line up with TRBD1. CDR1 and CDR2 (germline): SEHNR, FQNEAQ (reference sequence). The CDR3 extends over 16 amino acids. The V gene end was trimmed by 1 base and the J gene end by 12 bases; junction bases not matched to a gene: 15.

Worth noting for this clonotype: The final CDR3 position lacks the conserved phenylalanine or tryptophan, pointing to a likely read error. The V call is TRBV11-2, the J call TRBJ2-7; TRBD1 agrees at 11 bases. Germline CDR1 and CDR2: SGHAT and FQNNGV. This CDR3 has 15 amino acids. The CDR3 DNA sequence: TGTGCCATCAGCTTAGTGGGGACAGGGGGGTACGAGCAGTACTTA. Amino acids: CAISLVGTGGYEQYL.

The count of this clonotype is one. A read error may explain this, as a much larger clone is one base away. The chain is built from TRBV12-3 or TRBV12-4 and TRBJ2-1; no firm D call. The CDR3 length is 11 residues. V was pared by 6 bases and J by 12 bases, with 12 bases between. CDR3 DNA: TGTGCCAGCAGAGAATTGAGCGCGCAGTTCTTC. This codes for CASRELSAQFF.

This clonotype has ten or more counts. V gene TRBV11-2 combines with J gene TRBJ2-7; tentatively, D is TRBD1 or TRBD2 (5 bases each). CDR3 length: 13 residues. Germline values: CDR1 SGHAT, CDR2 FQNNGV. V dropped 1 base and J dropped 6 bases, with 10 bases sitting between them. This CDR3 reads CASSLGRDGEQYF. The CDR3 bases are TGTGCCAGCAGCTTAGGCAGGGACGGCGAGCAGTACTTC.

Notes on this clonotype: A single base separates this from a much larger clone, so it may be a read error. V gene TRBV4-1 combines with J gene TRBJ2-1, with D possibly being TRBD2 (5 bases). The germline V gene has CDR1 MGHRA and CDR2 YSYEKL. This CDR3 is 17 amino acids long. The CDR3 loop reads CASSRPDFSSSHNEQFF. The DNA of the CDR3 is TGCGCCAGCAGCCGCCCGGACTTCTCGAGCTCCCACAATGAGCAGTTCTTC.